Following are 9 T cell receptor beta chains from one sample sequenced in a study of T cell responses to AZD1222 COVID-19 vaccine. Produced via immunoSEQ multiplex PCR; TCRdb's table is partial and in-frame only. The data show over 50,000 clones, with roughly nine tenths seen just once and more than 14% held by the top ten. Sequencing was performed on peripheral blood, taken 28 days after the second AZD1222 dose. The receptors shown here come from an adult who received the AZD1222 COVID-19 vaccine.

This clone occurred once. The rearrangement joins TRBV6-5 to TRBJ1-1, with 12 bases lining up with TRBD1. The CDR3 spans 15 residues. Unmatched junction bases numbered 3, after V lost 6 bases and J lost 1 base. The germline V gene has CDR1 MNHEY and CDR2 SVGAGI. The CDR3 protein is CASRGQGAGNTEAFF. In DNA, the CDR3 is TGTGCCAGCAGGGGACAGGGGGCCGGGAACACTGAAGCTTTCTTT.

A remark on this clone: The sample holds other DNA sequences that translate to the same CDR3. V gene TRBV6-5 combines with J gene TRBJ1-1, with D hard to call. V lost 5 bases, J lost 0 bases, and 7 bases lay in between. The CDR3 runs 13 residues. The germline CDR1 and CDR2 sequences are MNHEY and SVGAGI. The CDR3 bases are TGTGCCAGCAGTCGGACGGTGAACACTGAAGCTTTCTTT. It yields the protein CASSRTVNTEAFF.

The CDR3 region has the DNA TGTGCCAGTAGTTATCCCAGGGGAGAGTCCAAAAACATTCAGTACTTC. Its translation is CASSYPRGESKNIQYF. V and J are TRBV19 and TRBJ2-4, with a tentative D call TRBD1 (6 bases). Germline V CDR1 and CDR2: LNHDA, SQIVND (reference sequence). The CDR3 has 16 amino acids. With 5 bases removed from V and 2 bases from J, the gap between germline ends came to 16 bases.

This rearrangement joins TRBV6-5 to TRBJ2-1; D possibly corresponds to TRBD1 (6 bases). CDR1 and CDR2 from the germline V gene are MNHEY and SVGAGI. CDR3 length: 13 amino acids. Trimming cost V 11 bases and J 9 bases, with 20 bases left between them. Here the CDR3 reads CASQGRTVGEQFF. The CDR3 DNA sequence: TGTGCCTCTCAGGGCAGGACAGTTGGTGAGCAGTTCTTC.

This clone was seen more than once but under ten times. The V gene is TRBV19, the J gene TRBJ2-5; D is possibly TRBD2 (6 bases). V lost 9 bases to trimming and J lost 12 bases, with 26 bases between them. Germline assignment: CDR1 LNHDA and CDR2 SQIVND (reference sequence). The CDR3 covers 14 residues. The CDR3 loop is CASSISVASVDKYF. The CDR3 DNA reads as TGTGCCAGCTCTATCTCGGTGGCTAGCGTAGATAAGTACTTC.

The chain is built from TRBV24-1 and TRBJ2-1; D gene ambiguous. Looked up from germline, CDR1 is KGHDR and CDR2 is SFDVKD. V was trimmed by 9 bases and J by 15 bases, leaving 8 bases between them. The CDR3 has 8 residues. In nucleotides, the CDR3 is TGTGCCACCTCTACTTCGTTCTTC. Protein product: CATSTSFF.

This chain uses TRBV11-3 with TRBJ2-1, with 10 bases lining up with TRBD2. The CDR3 is made up of 15 amino acids. Germline V gene lookup returns CDR1 SGHNT and CDR2 YENEEA. J gave up 5 bases and V 1 base, and 2 bases lay outside the gene matches. The CDR3 DNA reads as TGTGCCAGCAGCTTAGGTCTAGCGGGAGACAATGAGCAGTTCTTC. Residues: CASSLGLAGDNEQFF.

The chain carries TRBV6-2 or TRBV6-3 and TRBJ1-4, with D maybe TRBD1 (5 bases). This CDR3 spans 14 amino acids. V lost 4 bases and J 6 bases, leaving 12 bases between the germline ends. Per the germline V gene, CDR1 is MNHEY and CDR2 is SVGEGT. The CDR3 is CASSSGTVHEKLFF. CDR3 coding DNA: TGTGCCAGCAGTTCCGGGACGGTACATGAAAAACTGTTTTTT.

This chain uses TRBV11-3 with TRBJ2-2; D gene ambiguous. The V and J ends lost 5 bases and 7 bases respectively, with 11 bases between them. This CDR3 comprises 13 residues. CDR1 is SGHNT and CDR2 is YENEEA in the germline V gene. The CDR3 coding sequence is TGTGCCAGCAGCCCCCCCACGGGCGGGGAGCTGTTTTTT. Translating it yields CASSPPTGGELFF.